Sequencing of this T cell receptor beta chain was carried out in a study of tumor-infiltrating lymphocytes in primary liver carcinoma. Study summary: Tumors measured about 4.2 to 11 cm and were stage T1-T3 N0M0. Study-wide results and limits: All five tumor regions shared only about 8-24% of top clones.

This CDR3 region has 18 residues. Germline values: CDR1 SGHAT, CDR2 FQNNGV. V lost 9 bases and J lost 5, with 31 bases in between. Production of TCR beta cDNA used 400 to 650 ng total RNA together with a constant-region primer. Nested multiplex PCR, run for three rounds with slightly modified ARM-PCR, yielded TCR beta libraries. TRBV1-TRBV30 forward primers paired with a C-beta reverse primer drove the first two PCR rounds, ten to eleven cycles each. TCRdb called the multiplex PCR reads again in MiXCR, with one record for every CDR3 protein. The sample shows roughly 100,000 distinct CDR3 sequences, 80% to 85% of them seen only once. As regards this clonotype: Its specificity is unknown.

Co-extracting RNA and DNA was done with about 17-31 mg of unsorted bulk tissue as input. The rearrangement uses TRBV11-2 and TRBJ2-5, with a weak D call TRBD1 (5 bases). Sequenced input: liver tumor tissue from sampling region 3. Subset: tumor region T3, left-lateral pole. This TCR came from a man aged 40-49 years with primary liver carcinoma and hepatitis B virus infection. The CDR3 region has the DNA TGTGCCAGTAGCCCTATCTCAATCCAGGGTACTGGGCGTGAGACCCAGTACTTC. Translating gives CASSPISIQGTGRETQYF.